This T cell receptor (beta chain) came from a study of metastatic and nonmetastatic thyroid tumors. TCRdb reprocessed the PCR reads using MiXCR. The profile covers about 30,000 clones, with 25% to 35% appearing a single time and around 28% taken by the ten largest. This clone was counted at least ten times. Patients were all untreated before their thyroid surgery. Per the germline V gene, CDR1 is SGHTS and CDR2 is YDEGEE. The CDR3 sequence is 17 residues long. With 3 bases clipped from V and 1 base from J, the junction kept 10 bases outside the gene matches. The chain has TRBV5-8 and TRBJ2-4; 7 positions agree with TRBD2. The receptor's source is a female donor with papillary thyroid cancer or a benign thyroid nodule (not recorded which). Some clones in this sample may be carry-over from other donors' samples. The specimen sequenced was blood. The CDR3 DNA reads as TGTGCCAGCAGCTGGGAGGGGAGCAGGCGGGCCAAAAACATTCAGTACTTC. It codes for CASSWEGSRRAKNIQYF.